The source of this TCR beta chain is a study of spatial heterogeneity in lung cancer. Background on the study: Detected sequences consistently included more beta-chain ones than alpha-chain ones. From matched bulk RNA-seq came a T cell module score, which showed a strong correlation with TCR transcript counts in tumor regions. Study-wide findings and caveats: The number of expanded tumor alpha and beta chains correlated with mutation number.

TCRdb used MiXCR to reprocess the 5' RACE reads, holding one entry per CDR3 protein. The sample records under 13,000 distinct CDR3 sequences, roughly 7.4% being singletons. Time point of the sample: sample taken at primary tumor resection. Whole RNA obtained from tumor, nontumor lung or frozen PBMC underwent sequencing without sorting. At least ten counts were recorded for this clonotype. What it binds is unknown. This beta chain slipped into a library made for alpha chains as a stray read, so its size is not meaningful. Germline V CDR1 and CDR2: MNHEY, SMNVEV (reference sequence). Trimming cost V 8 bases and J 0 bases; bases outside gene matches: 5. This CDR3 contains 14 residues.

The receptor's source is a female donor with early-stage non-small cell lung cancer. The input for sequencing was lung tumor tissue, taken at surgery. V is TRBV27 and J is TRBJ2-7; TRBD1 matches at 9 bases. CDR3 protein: CASRGTGSSYEQYF. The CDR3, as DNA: TGTGCCAGCCGGGGGACAGGGAGCTCCTACGAGCAGTACTTC.